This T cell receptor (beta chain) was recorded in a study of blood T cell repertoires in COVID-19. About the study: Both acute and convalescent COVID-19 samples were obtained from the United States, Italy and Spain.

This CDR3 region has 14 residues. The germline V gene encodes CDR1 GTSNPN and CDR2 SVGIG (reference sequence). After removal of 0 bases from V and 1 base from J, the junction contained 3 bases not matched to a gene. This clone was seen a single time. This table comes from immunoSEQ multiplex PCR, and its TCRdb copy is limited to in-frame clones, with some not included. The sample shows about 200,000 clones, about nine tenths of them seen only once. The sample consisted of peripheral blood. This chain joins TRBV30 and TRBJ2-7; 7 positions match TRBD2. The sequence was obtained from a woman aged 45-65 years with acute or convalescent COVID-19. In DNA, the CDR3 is TGTGCCTGGAGTGTGTGGACTAGGTCCTACGAGCAGTACTTC. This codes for CAWSVWTRSYEQYF.